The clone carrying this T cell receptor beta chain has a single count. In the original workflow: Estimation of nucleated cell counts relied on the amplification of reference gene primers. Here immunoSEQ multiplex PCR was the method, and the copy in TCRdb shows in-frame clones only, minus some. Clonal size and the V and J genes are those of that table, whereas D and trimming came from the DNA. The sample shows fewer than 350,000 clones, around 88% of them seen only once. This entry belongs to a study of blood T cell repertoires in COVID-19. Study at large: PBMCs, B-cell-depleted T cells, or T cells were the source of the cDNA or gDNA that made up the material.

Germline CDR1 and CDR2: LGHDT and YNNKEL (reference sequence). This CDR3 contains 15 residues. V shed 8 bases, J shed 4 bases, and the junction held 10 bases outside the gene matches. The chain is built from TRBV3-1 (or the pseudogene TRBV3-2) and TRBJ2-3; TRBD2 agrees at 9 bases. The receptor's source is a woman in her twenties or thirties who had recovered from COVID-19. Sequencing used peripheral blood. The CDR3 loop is CASGSPGLAADTQYF. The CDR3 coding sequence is TGTGCCAGCGGCAGTCCGGGACTAGCTGCAGATACGCAGTATTTT.